The T cell receptor (beta chain) described here comes from a study of cytotoxic CD8 clonotypes in ibrutinib-treated CLL. On the study more broadly: Complete response was seen in 2 patients and partial in 24; around twelve progressed and roughly 14 stayed remitted after a median around 64 months.

General observations from the study: Contraction or stability on treatment was seen for public clonotypes, which were uncommon. Starting clonality was above that of age-matched healthy donors and tracked circulating CD8+ T-cell counts.

Investigators sought sequencing depths of between 1 in 200,000 and 1 in 1 million T cells. Sequencing used immunoSEQ multiplex PCR; TCRdb keeps in-frame clones, though not all of them. Among over 250,000 clones listed, 60% to 80% were seen once. The V gene's germline CDR1 is SGDLS and CDR2 YYNGEE. V gave up 3 bases and J gave up 8 bases, with 15 bases separating them. The CDR3 runs to 15 residues. As concerns this clone: Its antigen is not known.

The receptor comes from a human donor with chronic lymphocytic leukemia. The chain couples TRBV9 to TRBJ1-6; D gene unclear. The sample here was PBMCs, taken at disease progression, from a patient treated with ibrutinib. This chain's CDR3 is CASSGDGLSDSPLHF. DNA of the CDR3: TGTGCCAGCAGCGGAGACGGACTAAGTGATTCACCCCTCCACTTT.